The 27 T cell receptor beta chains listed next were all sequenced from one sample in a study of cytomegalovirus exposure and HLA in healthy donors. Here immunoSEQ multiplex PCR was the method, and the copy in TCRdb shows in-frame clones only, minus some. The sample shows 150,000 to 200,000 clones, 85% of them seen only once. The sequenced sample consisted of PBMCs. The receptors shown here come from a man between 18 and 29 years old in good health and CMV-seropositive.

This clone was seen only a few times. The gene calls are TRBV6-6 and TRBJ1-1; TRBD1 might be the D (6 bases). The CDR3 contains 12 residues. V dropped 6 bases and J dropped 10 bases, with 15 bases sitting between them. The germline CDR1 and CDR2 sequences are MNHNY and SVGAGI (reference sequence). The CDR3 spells CASSPQGMGAFF. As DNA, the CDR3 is TGTGCCAGCAGCCCCCAGGGGATGGGAGCTTTCTTT.

The chain's CDR3 is CASSSGQGWTQYF. CDR3 nucleotide sequence: TGTGCCAGCAGCTCCGGCCAGGGGTGGACCCAGTACTTC. The chain joins TRBV5-4 to TRBJ2-5, with D perhaps matching TRBD1 (6 bases). The CDR3 contains 13 residues. CDR1 and CDR2 (germline): SGHNT, YYREEE (reference sequence). Trimming pared 3 bases from V and 7 bases from J, leaving 13 bases between.

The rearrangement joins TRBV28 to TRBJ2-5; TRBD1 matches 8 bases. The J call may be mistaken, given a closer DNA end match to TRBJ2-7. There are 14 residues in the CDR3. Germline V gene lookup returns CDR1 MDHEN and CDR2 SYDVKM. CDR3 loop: CASTLTGAPYEQYF. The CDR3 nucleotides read TGTGCCAGCACTCTGACAGGGGCCCCCTACGAGCAGTACTTC.

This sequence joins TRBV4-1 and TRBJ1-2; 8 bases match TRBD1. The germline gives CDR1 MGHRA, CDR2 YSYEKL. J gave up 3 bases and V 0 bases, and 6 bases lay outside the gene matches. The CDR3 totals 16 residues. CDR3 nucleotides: TGCGCCAGCAGCCAAGAATCAGGACAGGGATACTATGGCTACACCTTC. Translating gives CASSQESGQGYYGYTF.

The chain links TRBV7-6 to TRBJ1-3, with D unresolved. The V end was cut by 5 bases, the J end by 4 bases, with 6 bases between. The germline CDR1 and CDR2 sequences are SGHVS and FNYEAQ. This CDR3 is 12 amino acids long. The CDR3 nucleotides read TGTGCCAGCAGCCCGGGGGGAAACACCATATATTTT. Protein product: CASSPGGNTIYF.

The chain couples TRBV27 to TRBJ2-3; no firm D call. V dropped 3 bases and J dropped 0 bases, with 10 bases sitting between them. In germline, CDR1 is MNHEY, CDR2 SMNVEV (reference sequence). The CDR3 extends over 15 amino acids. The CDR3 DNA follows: TGTGCCAGCAGTTTGATCCAGACTAGCACAGATACGCAGTATTTT. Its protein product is CASSLIQTSTDTQYF.

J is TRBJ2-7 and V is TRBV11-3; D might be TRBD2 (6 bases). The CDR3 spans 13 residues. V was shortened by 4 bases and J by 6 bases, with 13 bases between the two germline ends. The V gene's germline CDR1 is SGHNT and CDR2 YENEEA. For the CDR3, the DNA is TGTGCCAGCAGCTATCGGGGGTTGGGCGAGCAGTACTTC. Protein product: CASSYRGLGEQYF. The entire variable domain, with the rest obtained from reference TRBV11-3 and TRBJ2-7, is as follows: EAGVVQSPRYKIIEKKQPVAFWCNPISGHNTLYWYLQNLGQGPELLIRYENEEAVDDSQLPKDRFSAERLKGVDSTLKIQPAELGDSAVYLCASSYRGLGEQYFGPGTRLTVT.

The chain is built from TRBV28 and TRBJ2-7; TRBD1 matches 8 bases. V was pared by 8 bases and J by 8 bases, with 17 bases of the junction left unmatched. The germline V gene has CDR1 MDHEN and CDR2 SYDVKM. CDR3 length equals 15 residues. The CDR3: CASASPGQASAKQYF. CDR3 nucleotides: TGTGCCAGCGCCAGTCCGGGACAGGCCTCCGCGAAGCAGTACTTC.

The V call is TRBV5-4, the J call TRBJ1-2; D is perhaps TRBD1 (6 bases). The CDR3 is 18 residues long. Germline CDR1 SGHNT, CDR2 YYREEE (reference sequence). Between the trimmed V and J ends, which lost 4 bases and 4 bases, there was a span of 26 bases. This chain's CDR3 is CASSPGAGDRFGGYGYTF. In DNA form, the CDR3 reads TGTGCCAGCAGCCCGGGCGCAGGGGATAGGTTTGGTGGCTATGGCTACACCTTC.

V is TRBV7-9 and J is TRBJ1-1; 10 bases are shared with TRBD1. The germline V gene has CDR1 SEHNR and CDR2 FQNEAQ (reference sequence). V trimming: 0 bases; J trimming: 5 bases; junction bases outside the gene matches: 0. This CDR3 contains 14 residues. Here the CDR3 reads CASSLAGQGTEAFF. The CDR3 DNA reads TGTGCCAGCAGCTTAGCGGGACAGGGGACTGAAGCTTTCTTT.

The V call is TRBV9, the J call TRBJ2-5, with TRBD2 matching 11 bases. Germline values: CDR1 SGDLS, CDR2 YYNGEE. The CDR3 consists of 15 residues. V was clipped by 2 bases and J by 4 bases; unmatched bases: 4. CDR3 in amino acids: CASSVSGGAGETQYF. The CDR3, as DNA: TGTGCCAGCAGCGTTAGCGGGGGGGCAGGAGAGACCCAGTACTTC. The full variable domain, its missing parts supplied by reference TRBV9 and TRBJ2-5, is DSGVTQTPKHLITATGQRVTLRCSPRSGDLSVYWYQQSLDQGLQFLIQYYNGEERAKGNILERFSAQQFPDLHSELNLSSLELGDSALYFCASSVSGGAGETQYFGPGTRLLVL.

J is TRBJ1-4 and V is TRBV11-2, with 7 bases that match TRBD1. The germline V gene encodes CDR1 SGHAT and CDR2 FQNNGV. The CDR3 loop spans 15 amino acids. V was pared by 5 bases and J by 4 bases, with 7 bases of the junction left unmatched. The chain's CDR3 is CASSPRGQSNEKLFF. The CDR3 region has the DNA TGTGCCAGCAGCCCCCGGGGACAGAGTAATGAAAAACTGTTTTTT.

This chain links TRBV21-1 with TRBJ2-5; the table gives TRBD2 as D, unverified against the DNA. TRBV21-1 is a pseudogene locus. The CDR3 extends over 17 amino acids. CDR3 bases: TGTGCCAGCAACCAAAGAACCCTAGCGGGAGGTCAAGAGACCCAGTACTTC. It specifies CASNQRTLAGGQETQYF.

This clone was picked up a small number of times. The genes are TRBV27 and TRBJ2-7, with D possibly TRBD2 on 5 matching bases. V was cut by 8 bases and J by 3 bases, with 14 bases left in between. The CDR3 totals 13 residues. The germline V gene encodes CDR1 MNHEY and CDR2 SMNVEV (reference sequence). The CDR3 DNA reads TGTGCCAGCGGACTTAGCGAACGCTACGAGCAGTACTTC. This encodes CASGLSERYEQYF.

The CDR3 nucleotides are TGCGCCAGCAGTGCGAAGCGGGAGGGCCACAATGAGCAGTTCTTC. Encoded protein: CASSAKREGHNEQFF. The chain carries TRBV10-2 and TRBJ2-1; TRBD2 matches at 10 bases. The CDR3 length is 15 residues. Germline CDR1 and CDR2: WSHSY and SAAADI. The ends lost 4 bases at V and 5 bases at J; junction bases unmatched: 5.

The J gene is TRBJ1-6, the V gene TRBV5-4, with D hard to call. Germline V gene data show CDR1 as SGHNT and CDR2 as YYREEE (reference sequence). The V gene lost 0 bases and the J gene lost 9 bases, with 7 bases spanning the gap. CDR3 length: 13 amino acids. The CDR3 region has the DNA TGTGCCAGCAGCTTGGCCGAGGGTTCACCCCTCCACTTT. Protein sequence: CASSLAEGSPLHF.

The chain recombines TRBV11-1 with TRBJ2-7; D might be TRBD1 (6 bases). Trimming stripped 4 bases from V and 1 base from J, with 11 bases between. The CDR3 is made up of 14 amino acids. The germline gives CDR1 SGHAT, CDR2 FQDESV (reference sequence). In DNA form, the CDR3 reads TGTGCCAGCAGCTCCGGGCAGGGGTCCTACGAGCAGTACTTC. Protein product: CASSSGQGSYEQYF.

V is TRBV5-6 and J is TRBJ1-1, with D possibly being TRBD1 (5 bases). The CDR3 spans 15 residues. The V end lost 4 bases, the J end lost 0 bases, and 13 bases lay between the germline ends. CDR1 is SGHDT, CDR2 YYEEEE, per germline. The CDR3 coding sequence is TGTGCCAGCAGCGGGACTTGGGCGGTGAACACTGAAGCTTTCTTT. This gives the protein CASSGTWAVNTEAFF. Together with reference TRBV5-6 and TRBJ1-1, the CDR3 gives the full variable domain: DAGVTQSPTHLIKTRGQQVTLRCSPKSGHDTVSWYQQALGQGPQFIFQYYEEEERQRGNFPDRFSGHQFPNYSSELNVNALLLGDSALYLCASSGTWAVNTEAFFGQGTRLTVV.

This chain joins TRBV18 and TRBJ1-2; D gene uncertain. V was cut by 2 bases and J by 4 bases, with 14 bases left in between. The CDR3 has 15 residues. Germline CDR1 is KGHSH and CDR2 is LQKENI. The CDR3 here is CASSPKTREGYGYTF. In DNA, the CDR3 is TGTGCCAGCTCACCAAAGACCCGGGAGGGCTATGGCTACACCTTC. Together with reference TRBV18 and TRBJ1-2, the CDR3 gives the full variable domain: NAGVMQNPRHLVRRRGQEARLRCSPMKGHSHVYWYRQLPEEGLKFMVYLQKENIIDESGMPKERFSAEFPKEGPSILRIQQVVRGDSAAYFCASSPKTREGYGYTFGSGTRLTVV.

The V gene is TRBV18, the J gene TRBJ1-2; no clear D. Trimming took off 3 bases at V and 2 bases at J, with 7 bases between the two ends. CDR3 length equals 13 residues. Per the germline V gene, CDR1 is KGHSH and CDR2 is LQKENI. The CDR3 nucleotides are TGTGCCAGCTCACCGGGCGGGAACTATGGCTACACCTTC. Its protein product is CASSPGGNYGYTF.

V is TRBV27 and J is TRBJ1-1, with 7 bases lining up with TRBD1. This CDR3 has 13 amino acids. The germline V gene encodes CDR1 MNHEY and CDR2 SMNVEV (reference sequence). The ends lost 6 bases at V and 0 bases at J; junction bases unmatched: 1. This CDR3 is CASRGQLNTEAFF. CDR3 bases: TGTGCCAGCAGGGGACAGCTGAACACTGAAGCTTTCTTT.

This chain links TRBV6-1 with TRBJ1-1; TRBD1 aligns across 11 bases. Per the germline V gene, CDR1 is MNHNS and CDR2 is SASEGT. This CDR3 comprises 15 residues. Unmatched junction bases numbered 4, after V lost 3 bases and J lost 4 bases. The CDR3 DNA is TGTGCCAGCAGTGATCCCGGGACAGGGGGCACTGAAGCTTTCTTT. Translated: CASSDPGTGGTEAFF.

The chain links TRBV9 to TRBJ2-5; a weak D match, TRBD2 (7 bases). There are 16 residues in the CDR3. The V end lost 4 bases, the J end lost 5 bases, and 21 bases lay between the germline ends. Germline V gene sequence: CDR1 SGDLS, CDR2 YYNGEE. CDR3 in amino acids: CASSISSGGGVETQYF. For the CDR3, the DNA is TGTGCCAGCAGCATCTCTAGCGGAGGGGGTGTCGAGACCCAGTACTTC.

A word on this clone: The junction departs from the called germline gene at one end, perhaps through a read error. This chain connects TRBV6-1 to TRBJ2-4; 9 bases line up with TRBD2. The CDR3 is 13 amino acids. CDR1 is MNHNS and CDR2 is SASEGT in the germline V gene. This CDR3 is CASSEVEAGGKHF. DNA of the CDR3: TGTGCCAGCAGTGAAGTCGAGGCGGGAGGGAAACACTTC.

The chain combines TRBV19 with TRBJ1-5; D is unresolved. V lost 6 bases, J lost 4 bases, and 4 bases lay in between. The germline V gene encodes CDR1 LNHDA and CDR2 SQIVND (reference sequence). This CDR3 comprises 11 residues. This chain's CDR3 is CASSHNQPQHF. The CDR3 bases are TGTGCCAGTAGCCATAATCAGCCCCAGCATTTT.

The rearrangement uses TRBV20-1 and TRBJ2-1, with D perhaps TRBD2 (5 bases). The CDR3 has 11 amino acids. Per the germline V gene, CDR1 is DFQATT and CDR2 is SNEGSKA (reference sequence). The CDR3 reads CSNIRGDEQFF. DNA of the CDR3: TGCAGCAATATTCGGGGTGATGAGCAGTTCTTC.

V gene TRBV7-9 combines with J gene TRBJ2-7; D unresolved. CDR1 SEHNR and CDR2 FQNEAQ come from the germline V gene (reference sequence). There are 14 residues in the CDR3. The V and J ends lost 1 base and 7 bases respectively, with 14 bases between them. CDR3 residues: CASSLVLGHQEQYF. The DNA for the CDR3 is TGTGCCAGCAGCTTAGTTCTGGGCCACCAGGAGCAGTACTTC.